The sequence of this T cell receptor (beta chain) was determined in a study of T cell changes during pregnancy in multiple sclerosis. This clone was observed a handful of times. Assay used: immunoSEQ multiplex PCR; TCRdb lists only in-frame clones, some missing. The sample contains 60,000 to 85,000 clones, approximately 93% of which appear only once. CDR1 is SGHTA and CDR2 is FQGTGA in the germline V gene. The J segment lost 0 bases and the V segment lost 5 bases, leaving 12 bases of the junction unmatched. The CDR3 spans 18 residues. The specimen was peripheral blood, collected in the second trimester of pregnancy. The V gene is TRBV7-3, the J gene TRBJ1-2, with 10 bases aligning to TRBD1. The source of this sequence is a female donor with multiple sclerosis, enrolled in a pregnancy study. The CDR3 DNA sequence: TGTGCCAGCAGCGCACGACCCGGGACAGGGGAGTCTAACTATGGCTACACCTTC. It is translated as CASSARPGTGESNYGYTF.